This record concerns one T cell receptor beta chain sequence. This record belongs to a study of shared clonotypes between healthy human individuals. Study at large: Per-donor plates numbered three CD4 naive, three CD4 memory, two CD8 naive and one CD8 memory.

CDR1 SGDLS and CDR2 YYNGEE come from the germline V gene. This CDR3 spans 16 amino acids. V shed 3 bases and J 8 bases; nucleotides not matched to a gene: 13. Across several immunoSEQ plates, the genomic DNA of each subset was split evenly. Replicate PCRs from sorted subsets contained around 190 ng DNA, which is roughly 30,000 T cell genomes. Some clones are missing from TCRdb's copy, which holds only in-frame ones; the method was immunoSEQ multiplex PCR. The repertoire holds 900,000 to 1,200,000 clones, with about four fifths as singletons. The origin of this receptor is a man younger than 35 in good health. Some clones in this sample may be carry-over from other donors' samples. V is TRBV9 and J is TRBJ2-1; 8 nucleotides align to TRBD2. Sequencing used memory CD4+ T cells from PBMCs. Stated subset: CD45RA-negative fraction. DNA for the CDR3: TGTGCCAGCAGCGCCCTTCTTAGCGGGATGGCGTATGAGCAGTTCTTC. Its protein product is CASSALLSGMAYEQFF.